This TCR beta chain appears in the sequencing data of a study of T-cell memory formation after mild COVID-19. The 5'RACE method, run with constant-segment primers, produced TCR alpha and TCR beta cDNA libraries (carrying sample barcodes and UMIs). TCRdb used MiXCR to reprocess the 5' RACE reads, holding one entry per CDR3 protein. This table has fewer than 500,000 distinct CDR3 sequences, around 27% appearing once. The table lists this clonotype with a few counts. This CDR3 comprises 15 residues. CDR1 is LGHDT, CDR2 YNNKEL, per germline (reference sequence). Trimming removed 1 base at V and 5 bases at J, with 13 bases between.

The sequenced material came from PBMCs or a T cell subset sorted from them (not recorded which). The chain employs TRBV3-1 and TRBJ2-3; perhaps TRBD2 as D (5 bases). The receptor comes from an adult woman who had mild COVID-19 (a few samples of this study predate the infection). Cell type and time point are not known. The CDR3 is CASSQGRGAGDTQYF. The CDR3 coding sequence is TGTGCCAGCAGCCAAGGTCGGGGAGCCGGAGATACGCAGTATTTT.